The 3 T cell receptor beta chains given below trace back to one sample, sequenced in a study of cytomegalovirus exposure and HLA in healthy donors. The primer mix had 60 Vbeta and 13 Jbeta primers. Assay: immunoSEQ multiplex PCR; the TCRdb copy retains only in-frame clones and omits some. The sample records around 210,000 clones, about three quarters being singletons. The sample comprised PBMCs. These receptors came from a boy aged 5-17 years in good health and CMV-seronegative.

The chain couples TRBV5-1 to TRBJ2-1, with 7 bases that match TRBD2. Trimming cost V 4 bases and J 9 bases; bases outside gene matches: 13. This CDR3 spans 15 amino acids. Germline-derived CDR1 and CDR2 are SGHRS and YFSETQ. As DNA, the CDR3 is TGCGCCAGCAGCGGGGTGACTAGCTTCCCTGGTGAGCAGTTCTTC. Its translation: CASSGVTSFPGEQFF.

The chain has TRBV30 and TRBJ2-1; TRBD1 matches 8 bases. CDR1 and CDR2 (germline): GTSNPN, SVGIG (reference sequence). Trimming cost V 0 bases and J 10 bases; bases outside gene matches: 8. This CDR3 spans 14 amino acids. The CDR3 nucleotides read TGTGCCTGGAGTGTACCCCTCCGACAGGGGGAGCAGTTCTTC. Residues: CAWSVPLRQGEQFF. Using reference TRBV30 and TRBJ2-1 for the parts outside the CDR3, the full variable domain is SQTIHQWPATLVQPVGSPLSLECTVEGTSNPNLYWYRQAAGRGLQLLFYSVGIGQISSEVPQNLSASRPQDRQFILSSKKLLLSDSGFYLCAWSVPLRQGEQFFGPGTRLTVL.

This clone was seen only a few times. The chain couples TRBV2 to TRBJ1-2, with D unresolved. The ends were cut back, 10 bases at V and 6 bases at J, with 15 bases in the middle. The CDR3 loop spans 12 amino acids. Germline V lookup: CDR1 SNHLY, CDR2 FYNNEI. The DNA of the CDR3 is TGTGCCAACACAACCCCCCTCAATGGCTACACCTTC. Protein product: CANTTPLNGYTF.